These T cell receptor beta chains were read from a single sample in a study of T cells expressing NK-cell markers. Reprocessing the 5' RACE reads, TCRdb reports a single entry for every CDR3 protein and omits DNA. The sample has over 250,000 distinct CDR3 sequences. The sequencing sample was made of blood T cells: a sorted CD56 or NKG2C T cell subset, CD4+ or CD8+ T cells, or bulk PBMC T cells (not recorded which). The receptors derive from a woman between 18 and 70 years old in good health. The CDR3 runs from the conserved cysteine through the conserved F or W.

>TRBJ2-2|TRBV28|14
CASLGTPNTGELFF
>TRBJ2-1|TRBV19|16
CASSIPGVMTTNEQFF
>TRBJ1-1|TRBV20-1|13
CSARDGIATEAFF
>TRBJ2-1|TRBV23-1|18
CASSQIAWRLGGYNEQFF
>TRBJ1-1|TRBV18|15
CASSDRTGTAAEAFF
>TRBJ1-2|TRBV7-9|17
CASSSGVVAAGSDGYTF
>TRBJ2-6|TRBV20-1|16
CSARVISGSGANVLTF
>TRBJ2-2|TRBV5-4|16
CASSLRQGLFSGELFF
>TRBJ2-5|TRBV7-2|15
CASSLGQRESETQYF
>TRBJ2-5|TRBV14|14
CASSPGYQGETQYF
>TRBJ2-3|TRBV5-1|15
CASSLFGPSADTQYF
>TRBJ2-1|TRBV6-2/TRBV6-3|13
CASSYIPVNEQFF
>TRBJ1-4|TRBV29-1|13
CSGSGAPGEKLFF
>TRBJ2-7|TRBV10-3|16
CAISDPGTSVPYEQYF
>TRBJ1-3|TRBV5-6|14
CASSLRASGNTIYF
>TRBJ2-7|TRBV19|14
CASNPKWSPYEQYF
>TRBJ2-1|TRBV18|16
CASSPREKGARNEQFF